This T cell receptor (beta chain) was sequenced in a study of CD8+CD57+ T cells in acquired aplastic anemia. Patients who underwent sequencing had shown CD8+CD57+ cell expansion by flow cytometry. There was no therapy given to any patient before the blood sampling took place. Genomic DNA, the template, was used for profiling of the TCR beta VDJ and CDR3. TCRdb re-called the reads through MiXCR, storing one row per CDR3 protein. The sample includes around 200,000 distinct CDR3 sequences, 55% to 65% seen only once; the top ten take about 60%. The sample holds one count of this clonotype. Trimming took off 5 bases at V and 0 bases at J, with 10 bases between the two ends. Germline V lookup: CDR1 SNHLY, CDR2 FYNNEI. This CDR3 spans 14 amino acids.

The TCR was taken from a human donor with aplastic anemia. The chain combines TRBV2 with TRBJ1-2; the D is unclear. Sample: sorted CD4+, CD8+, or CD8+CD57+ T cells (not recorded which) from PBMCs. The CDR3 DNA reads TGTGCCAGCAGTCTACAAACACCTAACTATGGCTACACCTTC. Amino acid sequence: CASSLQTPNYGYTF.